This T cell receptor beta chain was recovered during a study of radiotherapy plus CTLA-4 blockade in lung cancer. Study in general: Objective responses were documented in 15% to 20% of patients, with disease control in 31%. Study results and limitations: In blood, early T cell clone dynamics reportedly predicted response best, together with interferon-beta.

Looked up from germline, CDR1 is SGHDN and CDR2 is FVKESK. The CDR3 consists of 15 residues. J was trimmed by 13 bases and V by 1 base; bases with no gene match: 9. As to this clone: What it binds is not known.

Profiling relied on immunoSEQ multiplex PCR, and the TCRdb table lists in-frame clones only, not all of them. The table shows some 34,000 clones, with over 60% occurring only once. Specimen: peripheral blood, collected from a patient treated with radiotherapy plus ipilimumab. V and J are TRBV14 and TRBJ1-6; 8 bases are a match to TRBD1. This TCR came from a human donor with non-small cell lung cancer who had stable disease on radiotherapy plus ipilimumab. CDR3 amino acids: CASSQGGDRRPPLHF. The DNA of the CDR3 is TGTGCCAGCAGCCAAGGTGGGGACAGGCGCCCCCCCCTCCACTTT.